The rows below give T cell receptor beta chains drawn from one sample of a study of cytomegalovirus exposure and HLA in healthy donors. Here immunoSEQ multiplex PCR was the method, and the copy in TCRdb shows in-frame clones only, minus some. This sample yields approximately 120,000 clones, of which nearly 70% are seen a single time; about 5.7% belongs to the top ten. Sequencing was carried out using PBMCs. The receptors come from a woman aged 70-85 years in good health and CMV-seropositive. The CDR3 runs from the conserved cysteine through the conserved F or W. Each record gives: CDR3 protein, J gene, V gene, CDR3 length, clone size. The size of a clone is reported for some rows only, either as once, few or many, or as a class for expanded clones.

cdr3_aa: CASSLVAGAYNEQFF
j_call: TRBJ2-1
v_call: TRBV7-2
cdr3_length: 15
clone_size: NA

cdr3_aa: CATSRPGGGYYNEQFF
j_call: TRBJ2-1
v_call: TRBV15
cdr3_length: 16
clone_size: NA

cdr3_aa: CASRRRGPYNEQFF
j_call: TRBJ2-1
v_call: TRBV6-1
cdr3_length: 14
clone_size: NA

cdr3_aa: CASSASNQETQYF
j_call: TRBJ2-5
v_call: TRBV9
cdr3_length: 13
clone_size: NA

cdr3_aa: CASTRGIYGYTF
j_call: TRBJ1-2
v_call: TRBV6-1
cdr3_length: 12
clone_size: NA

cdr3_aa: CASSLVRNTEAFF
j_call: TRBJ1-1
v_call: TRBV13
cdr3_length: 13
clone_size: NA

cdr3_aa: CSVELRGRDGEAFF
j_call: TRBJ1-1
v_call: TRBV29-1
cdr3_length: 14
clone_size: once

cdr3_aa: CSGREKIHEQFF
j_call: TRBJ2-1
v_call: TRBV29-1
cdr3_length: 12
clone_size: NA

cdr3_aa: CASSTTDRGVYEQYF
j_call: TRBJ2-7
v_call: TRBV5-1
cdr3_length: 15
clone_size: few

cdr3_aa: CASSMDWPYGYTF
j_call: TRBJ1-2
v_call: TRBV19
cdr3_length: 13
clone_size: NA

cdr3_aa: CASSRPANYGYTF
j_call: TRBJ1-2
v_call: TRBV19
cdr3_length: 13
clone_size: NA

cdr3_aa: CASSAGQGIDGYTF
j_call: TRBJ1-2
v_call: TRBV2
cdr3_length: 14
clone_size: few

cdr3_aa: CASSYDRGQGNYGYTF
j_call: TRBJ1-2
v_call: TRBV5-1
cdr3_length: 16
clone_size: NA

cdr3_aa: CASSEGLAGANTGELFF
j_call: TRBJ2-2
v_call: TRBV10-1
cdr3_length: 17
clone_size: NA

cdr3_aa: CASSQLAGDFYEQYF
j_call: NA
v_call: TRBV4-1
cdr3_length: 15
clone_size: NA

cdr3_aa: CASSLAGSGVTDTQYF
j_call: TRBJ2-3
v_call: TRBV7-2
cdr3_length: 16
clone_size: NA

cdr3_aa: CASRRDRGSYEQYF
j_call: TRBJ2-7
v_call: TRBV6-5
cdr3_length: 14
clone_size: NA